The present entry profiles one T cell receptor beta chain with its context. Germline V gene data show CDR1 as SGHNT and CDR2 as YYREEE (reference sequence). CDR3 length: 12 amino acids. This sample is part of a study of OX40 agonist ivuxolimab in advanced cancers. In the study overall: Earlier anti-PD-1, anti-PD-L1 or anti-CTLA-4 therapy was permitted; 30% to 45% had received some.

Libraries were prepared by immunoSEQ multiplex PCR; TCRdb keeps only in-frame clonotypes and omits some of them. The sample shows tens of thousands of clones, over 80% of them seen only once. The sequence was collected from an adult with an advanced solid tumor such as melanoma, head and neck, liver or kidney cancer. The J gene is TRBJ2-5, the V gene TRBV5-4, with D perhaps matching TRBD1 or TRBD2 (5 bases each). The assigned J gene may be wrong: the sequence end matches TRBJ2-7 better. The sequenced sample was CD4+ or CD8+ T cells sorted from blood, obtained in a trial of the OX40 agonist ivuxolimab. The CDR3 nucleotides read TGTGCCAGCAGCTGGGACGGCGACGAGCAGTACTTC. Residues: CASSWDGDEQYF.